This is a list of T cell receptor beta chains from one sample in a study of memory CD4+ T cells and cytomegalovirus serostatus. Sequenced by immunoSEQ multiplex PCR; TCRdb stores in-frame clones only, minus some. The table shows nearly 60,000 clones, with 81% occurring only once. The sequenced material came from memory CD4+ T cells from blood. These receptors originate from an adult in good health and CMV-seronegative. CDR3s include the opening cysteine and the closing phenylalanine or tryptophan. A D gene is named only where the DNA matches it firmly. Clone size is given for some rows only: seen once, a few or many times, or a class if the clone is expanded.

size: .; V: TRBV5-8; D: .; J: TRBJ2-7; DNA: TGTGCCAGCAGCTTGGTGGTTGTAACAGCATCAGTTTCGTTGCACGAGCAGTACTTC; CDR3: CASSLVVVTASVSLHEQYF
size: few; V: TRBV30; D: TRBD2; J: TRBJ2-3; DNA: TGTGCCTGGATCGGGGAGGGGTACACAGATACGCAGTATTTT; CDR3: CAWIGEGYTDTQYF
size: .; V: TRBV5-5; D: .; J: TRBJ1-1; DNA: TGTGCCAGCAGCATGGCGGTGGGGCGGACGGCGAGGGCTGAAGCTTTCTTT; CDR3: CASSMAVGRTARAEAFF
size: .; V: TRBV15; D: .; J: TRBJ2-3; DNA: TGTGCCACCAGCAGAGGTCGCACCGGCGACCGCACAGATACGCAGTATTTT; CDR3: CATSRGRTGDRTDTQYF
size: few; V: TRBV28; D: TRBD2; J: TRBJ2-5; DNA: TGTGCCAGCAGTCAAAGCGGGATCCAAGAGACCCAGTACTTC; CDR3: CASSQSGIQETQYF
size: .; V: TRBV6-1; D: .; J: TRBJ1-5; DNA: TGTGCCAGCAGTGAACAGGGTAGCAATCAGCCCCAGCATTTT; CDR3: CASSEQGSNQPQHF
size: .; V: TRBV6-6; D: .; J: TRBJ1-1; DNA: TGTGCCAGCAGTTATGGGAATAGGAACACTGAAGCTTTCTTT; CDR3: CASSYGNRNTEAFF
size: .; V: TRBV29-1; D: .; J: TRBJ1-4; DNA: TGCAGCGTTAGTATTTCTAATGAAAAACTGTTTTTT; CDR3: CSVSISNEKLFF
size: .; V: TRBV6-5; D: TRBD1; J: TRBJ2-5; DNA: TGTGCCAGCAGTCGTCCCGGGACAGGGGCAGAGACCCAGTACTTC; CDR3: CASSRPGTGAETQYF
size: .; V: TRBV6-6; D: .; J: TRBJ1-1; DNA: TGTGCCAGCAGTTACAGAACGACGAACACTGAAGCTTTCTTT; CDR3: CASSYRTTNTEAFF
size: .; V: TRBV18; D: .; J: TRBJ2-5; DNA: TGTGCCAGCTCACCACCCTACGGGGAGACCCAGTACTTC; CDR3: CASSPPYGETQYF
size: .; V: TRBV19; D: TRBD1; J: TRBJ1-2; DNA: TGTGCCAGTAGCCCGACAGGGGGCTATGGCTACACCTTC; CDR3: CASSPTGGYGYTF
size: .; V: TRBV7-9; D: TRBD2; J: TRBJ2-1; DNA: TGTGCCAGCAGCCGAACCGGGACTATTGGCGAGCAGTTCTTC; CDR3: CASSRTGTIGEQFF
size: .; V: TRBV10-3; D: .; J: TRBJ2-5; DNA: TGTGCCATCAAAAGGGGTATGGAGGAGACCCAGTACTTC; CDR3: CAIKRGMEETQYF
size: .; V: TRBV7-2; D: .; J: TRBJ2-7; DNA: TGTGCCAGCAGCTACAGGGCCGGAGACTACGAGCAGTACTTC; CDR3: CASSYRAGDYEQYF
size: .; V: TRBV19; D: .; J: TRBJ2-7; DNA: TGTGCCAGTAGTATTCGTCCGGGGTGGGAGAGCTCCTACGAGCAGTACTTC; CDR3: CASSIRPGWESSYEQYF
size: .; V: TRBV4-3; D: .; J: TRBJ2-3; DNA: TGCGCCAGCAGCCAAGAGTTTCAGGGGAGGGTGTATTTT; CDR3: CASSQEFQGRVYF
size: .; V: TRBV6-1; D: .; J: TRBJ1-2; DNA: TGTGCCAGCATCTTCCGGGATCCTTACTATGGCTACACCTTC; CDR3: CASIFRDPYYGYTF
size: .; V: TRBV6-1; D: .; J: TRBJ1-5; DNA: TGTGCCAGCAGTGAAGCAGGGATGTATCAGCCCCAGCATTTT; CDR3: CASSEAGMYQPQHF
size: .; V: TRBV11-2; D: TRBD2; J: TRBJ2-7; DNA: TGTGCCAGCAGCTTAGACCCCGGGACTAGAGGCGAGCAGTACTTC; CDR3: CASSLDPGTRGEQYF
size: .; V: TRBV27; D: TRBD1; J: TRBJ2-2; DNA: TGTGCCAGCAGTCCCCGACAGGGGTCCCCCGGGGAGCTGTTTTTT; CDR3: CASSPRQGSPGELFF
size: .; V: TRBV5-4; D: TRBD2; J: TRBJ2-1; DNA: TGTGCCAGCAGCTTTTCTTCTACACTAGCGGGGCCGGGCTTAGAGCAGTTCTTC; CDR3: CASSFSSTLAGPGLEQFF
size: .; V: TRBV28; D: TRBD1; J: TRBJ2-7; DNA: TGTGCCAGCAGTAGACGGACAGGGGCCGAGCAGTACTTC; CDR3: CASSRRTGAEQYF
size: .; V: TRBV5-8; D: .; J: TRBJ1-2; DNA: TGTGCCAGCAGCTCCTTCGACAGGTCTTTGAACTATGGCTACACCTTC; CDR3: CASSSFDRSLNYGYTF
size: .; V: TRBV5-1; D: .; J: TRBJ2-7; DNA: TGCGCCAGCACCTCTGCACCGGGACTTACATACGAGCAGTACTTC; CDR3: CASTSAPGLTYEQYF
size: few; V: TRBV7-6; D: .; J: TRBJ1-1; DNA: TGTGCCAGCAGCACGGATTTGAACACTGAAGCTTTCTTT; CDR3: CASSTDLNTEAFF
size: few; V: TRBV6-1; D: .; J: TRBJ1-2; DNA: TGTGCCAGCAGTGATCCGAGCGCCCGGTGGCATGGCTACACCTTC; CDR3: CASSDPSARWHGYTF